The next 12 T cell receptor beta chains were all read from a single sample in a study of blood T cells in healthy people across ages. The use of a sample-barcoded 5' primer and a J-beta primer mix characterized a second PCR of roughly 6 to 12 cycles. MiXCR, applied by TCRdb to the 5' RACE reads, yields one record per CDR3 protein. The table lists about 800,000 distinct CDR3 sequences, about three fifths of them singletons, with roughly 22% in the top ten. The sample was blood. The receptors stem from a man younger than 45 in good health.

The chain has TRBV12-3 or TRBV12-4 and TRBJ2-3; D possibly uses TRBD1 or TRBD2 (5 bases each). Trimming pared 8 bases from V and 2 bases from J, leaving 11 bases between. The CDR3 is made up of 13 amino acids. The DNA of the CDR3 is TGTGCCAGCTCCGGGGCTGACACAGATACGCAGTATTTT. Translation gives CASSGADTDTQYF.

V is TRBV12-3 or TRBV12-4 and J is TRBJ2-3; no clear D. This CDR3 region has 11 residues. V was pared by 7 bases and J by 0 bases, with 2 bases between. The CDR3 sequence is CASKSTDTQYF. CDR3 nucleotides: TGTGCCAGCAAAAGCACAGATACGCAGTATTTT.

This clonotype was seen a handful of times. The rearrangement joins TRBV6-2 or TRBV6-3 to TRBJ2-5, with D perhaps matching TRBD1 or TRBD2 (6 bases each). The closer fit of TRBJ2-7 to the DNA end suggests the J call may be wrong. Germline CDR1 and CDR2: MNHEY and SVGEGT. The CDR3 consists of 16 residues. The CDR3 sequence is CASSYEVGGTPYEQYF. CDR3 DNA: TGTGCCAGCAGTTATGAGGTCGGCGGGACACCTTACGAGCAGTACTTC.

This clonotype was seen just once. This rearrangement joins TRBV6-2 or TRBV6-3 to TRBJ2-1; D is possibly TRBD1 (6 bases). The V gene's germline CDR1 is MNHEY and CDR2 SVGEGT. Trimming took off 5 bases at V and 3 bases at J, with 17 bases between the two ends. The CDR3 covers 16 residues. CDR3 in DNA: TGTGCCAGCAGTACGTACCGGGACACTAACTACAATGAGCAGTTCTTC. This codes for CASSTYRDTNYNEQFF.

This clonotype has at least ten counts. The chain recombines TRBV20-1 with TRBJ1-5; perhaps TRBD1 as D (6 bases). V was clipped by 4 bases and J by 2 bases, with 15 bases between them. The CDR3 is made up of 15 amino acids. Germline V gives CDR1 DFQATT, CDR2 SNEGSKA (reference sequence). DNA of the CDR3: TGCAGTGCTAATATACAGGGCGTTGGCAATCAGCCCCAGCATTTT. Amino acid sequence: CSANIQGVGNQPQHF.

V is TRBV27 and J is TRBJ2-1; D may be TRBD1 or TRBD2 (6 bases each). V was shortened by 10 bases and J by 8 bases, with 24 bases between the two germline ends. Germline V gene lookup returns CDR1 MNHEY and CDR2 SMNVEV (reference sequence). CDR3 length equals 15 residues. The CDR3, as DNA: TGTGCCACCAAAGGTACAGGGAGGCCCAGAGATGAGCAGTTCTTC. Residues: CATKGTGRPRDEQFF.

This clonotype occurred a few times. The chain couples TRBV20-1 to TRBJ2-1, with a tentative D call TRBD1 (5 bases). The ends were cut back, 5 bases at V and 6 bases at J, with 14 bases in the middle. Per the germline V gene, CDR1 is DFQATT and CDR2 is SNEGSKA (reference sequence). This CDR3 comprises 13 residues. The CDR3 DNA is TGCAGTGCTTACCCACAGGATTCCAATGAGCAGTTCTTC. This sequence encodes CSAYPQDSNEQFF.

This clonotype is a singleton in its sample. The chain recombines TRBV27 with TRBJ1-6, with 11 positions matching TRBD1. The V gene end was trimmed by 6 bases and the J gene end by 6 bases; junction bases not matched to a gene: 7. The germline gives CDR1 MNHEY, CDR2 SMNVEV (reference sequence). The CDR3 is 16 residues long. CDR3 in DNA: TGTGCCAGCAGGACTTGGGGACAGGGGGTTAATTCACCCCTCCACTTT. Its protein product is CASRTWGQGVNSPLHF.

This chain connects TRBV6-2 or TRBV6-3 to TRBJ2-1, with 13 bases fitting TRBD2. Germline-derived CDR1 and CDR2 are MNHEY and SVGEGT. Losses at the gene ends were 10 bases for V and 0 bases for J; bases not matched to a gene: 12. CDR3 size: 18 residues. As DNA, the CDR3 is TGTGCCACTCCCTCGACTAGCGGGAGGAGGTGCTCCTACAATGAGCAGTTCTTC. This translates into CATPSTSGRRCSYNEQFF.

Only a few counts were recorded for this clonotype. This chain uses TRBV7-2 with TRBJ2-7; TRBD2 matches at 8 bases. This CDR3 region has 14 residues. The germline gives CDR1 SGHTA, CDR2 FQGNSA. The trim removed 1 base at V and 6 bases at J, leaving 5 bases unmatched. Here the CDR3 DNA reads TGTGCCAGCAGCTTAGGGCGGGGGGAAATCGAGCAGTACTTC. Translation: CASSLGRGEIEQYF.

The V call is TRBV4-2, the J call TRBJ2-1; 7 bases fit TRBD2. The J call could be wrong; TRBJ2-7 is a better fit for the DNA end. Germline-derived CDR1 and CDR2 are LGHNA and YNFKEQ. CDR3 length: 15 residues. CDR3 sequence: CASSPRSGTYNEQYF. The CDR3 DNA is TGTGCCAGCAGCCCCCGAAGCGGGACCTACAATGAGCAGTACTTC.

Notes on this clonotype: One base away lies a much larger clone, so this may be a sequencing read error. The CDR3 loop is CASSTAGLAGALTYEQYF. CDR3 coding DNA: TGTGCCAGCAGTACGGCCGGACTAGCGGGAGCGCTAACCTACGAGCAGTACTTC. The genes are TRBV6-1 and TRBJ2-4; 13 bases match TRBD2. The J call may be wrong; the DNA end is better matched by TRBJ2-7. This CDR3 contains 18 residues. CDR1 MNHNS and CDR2 SASEGT come from the germline V gene.